This T cell receptor beta chain originates from a study of T cells in Graves' hyperthyroidism and ophthalmopathy. Whole-study findings and limits: A 13 V-J model separated ophthalmopathy from stable hyperthyroidism.

This CDR3 is 13 amino acids long. The ends lost 5 bases at V and 2 bases at J; junction bases unmatched: 2. CDR1 is DFQATT and CDR2 is SNEGSKA in the germline V gene (reference sequence). This clonotype was counted many times. Its target is not known. Diagnosis rested on symptoms, serum thyroxine and TRAb, thyroid ultrasound, and orbital computed tomography. What was amplified from RNA transcripts were TCR beta CDR3 regions. The HTBI set primed first-round TCR CDR3 RT-PCR. Using its own MiXCR run on the multiplex PCR reads, TCRdb lists one record per CDR3 protein. The sample carries a few hundred thousand distinct CDR3 sequences, roughly 13% recorded once.

Sequencing was performed on blood. The gene calls are TRBV20-1 and TRBJ1-5, with 8 bases matching TRBD1. The clonotype comes from a woman aged 18-29 years with Graves' hyperthyroidism. CDR3 nucleotides: TGCAGTGCTTCGGACAGGGGCAATCAGCCCCAGCATTTT. Its protein product is CSASDRGNQPQHF.